The 14 T cell receptor beta chains reported below all come from one sample, sequenced in a study of response to subunit inactivated influenza vaccine. MiXCR was run by TCRdb on the RT-PCR reads, yielding one entry per CDR3 protein. The sample contains about 570,000 distinct CDR3 sequences, about 11% of which appear only once. This same sample was also taken into another study, of T cells expressing NK-cell markers. That investigation notes: 5'RACE template switching built TCR beta cDNA with unique molecular identifiers.

The input for sequencing was PBMCs from blood, taken on the day of vaccination. These receptors came from a man aged 45-60 years who received an inactivated influenza vaccine.

This clonotype has just a few counts. This chain uses TRBV6-5 with TRBJ1-5, with a tentative D call TRBD1 (5 bases). The germline V gene has CDR1 MNHEY and CDR2 SVGAGI. The V gene lost 4 bases and the J gene lost 7 bases, with 14 bases spanning the gap. There are 14 residues in the CDR3. The CDR3 reads CASSSVGVRQPQHF. CDR3 in DNA: TGTGCCAGCAGTTCAGTAGGGGTTCGACAGCCCCAGCATTTT.

The J gene is TRBJ2-7, the V gene TRBV5-1; a possible D gene is TRBD1 (6 bases). The CDR3 is made up of 16 amino acids. The germline V gene encodes CDR1 SGHRS and CDR2 YFSETQ. V shed 0 bases and J shed 4 bases, with 17 bases lying between them. For the CDR3, the DNA is TGCGCCAGCAGCTTGGGGTTAACAGGGACCGGGTACGAGCAGTACTTC. Its translation is CASSLGLTGTGYEQYF.

This clonotype has a handful of counts. The CDR3 nucleotides are TGTGCCAGCAGTTTAATAGAGAGGCGTTTGGTAAATTCACCCCTCCACTTT. The encoded protein is CASSLIERRLVNSPLHF. The chain employs TRBV12-3 or TRBV12-4 and TRBJ1-6; D remains unclear. V was clipped by 2 bases and J by 7 bases, with 18 bases between them. The CDR3 has 17 residues.

The chain joins TRBV19 to TRBJ1-2; a possible D gene is TRBD1 (5 bases). Germline CDR1 is LNHDA and CDR2 is SQIVND (reference sequence). V dropped 2 bases and J dropped 3 bases, with 13 bases sitting between them. The length of the CDR3 is 15 residues. The CDR3 nucleotides are TGTGCCAGTAGTATAACCCTCGCCAGGGACTATGGCTACACCTTC. It yields the protein CASSITLARDYGYTF.

This chain joins TRBV4-3 and TRBJ2-5, with TRBD2 as a possible D gene (6 bases). This CDR3 has 15 amino acids. Germline CDR1 reads LGHNA; CDR2 reads YSLEER. Trimming took off 2 bases at V and 6 bases at J, with 16 bases between the two ends. CDR3 loop: CASSQRTPSEKTQYF. The CDR3 nucleotides read TGCGCCAGCAGCCAAAGAACCCCTAGCGAAAAGACCCAGTACTTC.

V is TRBV20-1 and J is TRBJ1-2; 10 nucleotides agree with TRBD1. The CDR3 consists of 15 residues. Losses at the gene ends were 0 bases for V and 7 bases for J; bases not matched to a gene: 8. The V gene's germline CDR1 is DFQATT and CDR2 SNEGSKA (reference sequence). CDR3 residues: CSARDRDRGDSGYTF. The CDR3 DNA reads TGCAGTGCTAGAGATAGGGACAGGGGCGACTCTGGCTACACCTTC.

This clonotype was recorded many times. DNA for the CDR3: TGCAGCGTTGAAGTCGGGAGCCGGCCGTCCAATGAGCAGTTCTTC. The encoded protein is CSVEVGSRPSNEQFF. The V gene is TRBV29-1, the J gene TRBJ2-1, with a tentative D call TRBD2 (6 bases). The CDR3 is 15 amino acids. V lost 1 base, J lost 6 bases, and 16 bases lay in between. Germline CDR1 reads SQVTM; CDR2 reads ANQGSEA.

The chain's CDR3 is CASSFTGEGITEAFF. For the CDR3, the DNA is TGTGCCAGCAGCTTTACAGGGGAGGGGATCACTGAAGCTTTCTTT. The chain couples TRBV7-8 to TRBJ1-1; TRBD1 matches 7 bases. V gave up 3 bases and J gave up 4 bases; unmatched junction bases: 8. CDR1 and CDR2 (germline): SGHVS, FQNEAQ. The CDR3 covers 15 residues.

The sample holds a few counts of this clonotype. The J gene is TRBJ2-1, the V gene TRBV12-3 or TRBV12-4, with D possibly matching TRBD1 (5 bases). CDR3 length equals 14 residues. Trimming took 1 base from V and 7 from J, leaving 11 bases between them. This CDR3 reads CASSLGRVVNEQFF. The CDR3 DNA follows: TGTGCCAGCAGTTTAGGCAGGGTCGTTAATGAGCAGTTCTTC.

The chain joins TRBV4-3 to TRBJ2-1, with 7 bases aligning to TRBD1. V was pared by 0 bases and J by 9 bases, with 11 bases of the junction left unmatched. Germline CDR1 and CDR2: LGHNA and YSLEER. The CDR3 is 16 amino acids. The CDR3, as DNA: TGCGCCAGCAGCCAAGATGAGACAGGGACGGGTAGTGAGCAGTTCTTC. This translates into CASSQDETGTGSEQFF.

This clonotype showed up many times. The J gene is TRBJ2-1, the V gene TRBV7-9, with 8 bases identical to TRBD1. The J segment lost 5 bases and the V segment lost 1 base, leaving 7 bases of the junction unmatched. This CDR3 region has 16 residues. Germline V gene lookup returns CDR1 SEHNR and CDR2 FQNEAQ (reference sequence). As DNA, the CDR3 is TGTGCCAGCAGCTTAGAACGGGACAGGAGACACAATGAGCAGTTCTTC. Protein product: CASSLERDRRHNEQFF. Together with reference TRBV7-9 and TRBJ2-1, the CDR3 gives the full variable domain: DTGVSQNPRHKITKRGQNVTFRCDPISEHNRLYWYRQTLGQGPEFLTYFQNEAQLEKSRLLSDRFSAERPKGSFSTLEIQRTEQGDSAMYLCASSLERDRRHNEQFFGPGTRLTVL.

This clonotype showed up just a few times. J is TRBJ2-5 and V is TRBV24-1; maybe TRBD1 (6 bases). The CDR3 extends over 15 amino acids. Trimming left V 4 bases short and J 5 bases short, with 16 bases between. Germline CDR1 is KGHDR and CDR2 is SFDVKD. The DNA of the CDR3 is TGTGCCACCAGTGACCCTGCAGGGGCGGTTGAGACCCAGTACTTC. Its protein is CATSDPAGAVETQYF.

Only a few counts were recorded for this clonotype. The gene calls are TRBV28 and TRBJ1-2; D unresolved. The germline V and J ends were trimmed by 5 bases and 2 bases, with 9 bases remaining between them. This CDR3 comprises 13 residues. Looked up from germline, CDR1 is MDHEN and CDR2 is SYDVKM. CDR3 nucleotides: TGTGCCAGCAGTACTAGTGAAAACTATGGCTACACCTTC. This gives the protein CASSTSENYGYTF.

This clonotype has only a few counts. This sequence joins TRBV29-1 and TRBJ2-3; D is tentatively TRBD1 or TRBD2 (5 bases each). The CDR3 covers 16 residues. The V gene's germline CDR1 is SQVTM and CDR2 ANQGSEA. Trimming removed 6 bases at V and 2 bases at J, with 21 bases between. CDR3 in DNA: TGCAGCGTCCTTCTCCCGAACTGGGGGAACACAGATACGCAGTATTTT. Its protein product is CSVLLPNWGNTDTQYF.